This T cell receptor (beta chain) stems from a study of blood T cell repertoires in COVID-19. Measured with immunoSEQ multiplex PCR; TCRdb has only the in-frame clones, and not every one. The sample includes approximately 220,000 clones, about 90% of them seen just once. The length of the CDR3 is 15 residues. Germline values: CDR1 LNHDA, CDR2 SQIVND (reference sequence). V dropped 9 bases and J dropped 4; count of bases not matched to a gene: 12. The sample was PBMCs or T cells enriched from blood (not recorded which). V is TRBV19 and J is TRBJ2-5, with 9 bases matching TRBD1. This TCR derives from a man aged 30-40 years who had been exposed to COVID-19. CDR3 region: CASQPTGQGVETQYF. CDR3 DNA: TGTGCCAGCCAACCGACGGGACAGGGAGTAGAGACCCAGTACTTC.